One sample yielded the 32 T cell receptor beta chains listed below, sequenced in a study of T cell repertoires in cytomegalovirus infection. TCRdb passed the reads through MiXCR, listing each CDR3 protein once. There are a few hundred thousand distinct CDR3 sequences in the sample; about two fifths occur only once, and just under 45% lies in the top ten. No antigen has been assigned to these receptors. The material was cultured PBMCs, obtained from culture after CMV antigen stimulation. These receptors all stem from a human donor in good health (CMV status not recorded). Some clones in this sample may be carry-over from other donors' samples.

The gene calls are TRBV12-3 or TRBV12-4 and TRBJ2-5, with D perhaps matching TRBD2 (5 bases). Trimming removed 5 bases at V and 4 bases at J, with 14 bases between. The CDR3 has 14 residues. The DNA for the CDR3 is TGTGCCAGCAGTGCAGCGGCCTCCCGAGAGACCCAGTACTTC. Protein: CASSAAASRETQYF.

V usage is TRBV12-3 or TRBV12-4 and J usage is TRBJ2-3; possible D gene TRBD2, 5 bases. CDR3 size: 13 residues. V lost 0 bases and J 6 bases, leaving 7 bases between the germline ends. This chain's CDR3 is CASSLASDDTQYF. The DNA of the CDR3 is TGTGCCAGCAGTTTAGCTAGCGACGATACGCAGTATTTT.

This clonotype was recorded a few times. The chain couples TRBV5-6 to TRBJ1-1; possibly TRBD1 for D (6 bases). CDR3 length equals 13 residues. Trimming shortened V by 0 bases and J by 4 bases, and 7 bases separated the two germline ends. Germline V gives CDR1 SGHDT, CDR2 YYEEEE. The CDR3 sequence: CASSLGGLTEAFF. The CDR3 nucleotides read TGTGCCAGCAGCTTGGGGGGGCTCACTGAAGCTTTCTTT. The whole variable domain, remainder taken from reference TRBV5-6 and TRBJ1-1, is DAGVTQSPTHLIKTRGQQVTLRCSPKSGHDTVSWYQQALGQGPQFIFQYYEEEERQRGNFPDRFSGHQFPNYSSELNVNALLLGDSALYLCASSLGGLTEAFFGQGTRLTVV.

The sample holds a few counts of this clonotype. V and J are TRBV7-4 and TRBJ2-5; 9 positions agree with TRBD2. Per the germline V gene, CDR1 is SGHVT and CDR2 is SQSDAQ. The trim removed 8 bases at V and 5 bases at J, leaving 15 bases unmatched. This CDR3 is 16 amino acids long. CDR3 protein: CASLERRGRAGETQYF. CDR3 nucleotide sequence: TGTGCCAGCCTAGAGCGACGCGGGAGGGCCGGGGAGACCCAGTACTTC.

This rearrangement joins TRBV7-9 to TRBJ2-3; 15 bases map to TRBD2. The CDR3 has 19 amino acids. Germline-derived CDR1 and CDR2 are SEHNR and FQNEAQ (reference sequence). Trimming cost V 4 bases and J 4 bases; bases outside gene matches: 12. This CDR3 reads CASSSTKRTSGRVPDTQYF. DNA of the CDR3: TGTGCCAGCAGCTCGACGAAAAGGACTAGCGGGAGGGTCCCAGATACGCAGTATTTT.

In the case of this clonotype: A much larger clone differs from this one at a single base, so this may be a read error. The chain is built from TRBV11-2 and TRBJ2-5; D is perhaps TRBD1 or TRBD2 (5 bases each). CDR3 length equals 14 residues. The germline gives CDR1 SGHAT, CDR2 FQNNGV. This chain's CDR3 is CASGLDGWGETQYF. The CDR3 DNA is TGTGCCAGCGGCTTAGATGGGTGGGGGGAGACCCAGTACTTC.

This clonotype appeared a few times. The CDR3 here is CASSLEFSLAGGNEQFF. DNA for the CDR3: TGTGCCAGCAGCTTAGAATTTTCGCTAGCGGGAGGAAATGAGCAGTTCTTC. This chain connects TRBV7-2 to TRBJ2-1; 11 positions match TRBD2. V gave up 1 base and J gave up 7 bases; unmatched junction bases: 9. Germline CDR1 is SGHTA and CDR2 is FQGNSA. The CDR3 runs to 17 residues.

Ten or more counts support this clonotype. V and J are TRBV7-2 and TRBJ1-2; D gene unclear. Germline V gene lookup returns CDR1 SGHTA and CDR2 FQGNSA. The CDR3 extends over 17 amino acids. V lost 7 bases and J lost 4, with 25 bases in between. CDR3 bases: TGTGCCAGCACCCTTAAGAGGGCGAGCCCCCCTATCTATGGCTACACCTTC. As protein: CASTLKRASPPIYGYTF.

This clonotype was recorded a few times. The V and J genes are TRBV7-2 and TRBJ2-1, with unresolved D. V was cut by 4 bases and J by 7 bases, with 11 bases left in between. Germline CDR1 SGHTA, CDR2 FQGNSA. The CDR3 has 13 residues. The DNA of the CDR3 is TGTGCCAGCAGCTCACGAACTGGGAATGAGCAGTTCTTC. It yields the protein CASSSRTGNEQFF. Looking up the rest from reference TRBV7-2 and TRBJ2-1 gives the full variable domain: GAGVSQSPSNKVTEKGKDVELRCDPISGHTALYWYRQSLGQGLEFLIYFQGNSAPDKSGLPSDRFSAERTGGSVSTLTIQRTQQEDSAVYLCASSSRTGNEQFFGPGTRLTVL.

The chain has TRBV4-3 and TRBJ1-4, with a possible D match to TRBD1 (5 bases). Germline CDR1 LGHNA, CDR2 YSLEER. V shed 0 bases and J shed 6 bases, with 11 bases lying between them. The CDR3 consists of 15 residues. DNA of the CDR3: TGCGCCAGCAGCCAAGAGGTGCCGGGGGATGAAAAACTGTTTTTT. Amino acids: CASSQEVPGDEKLFF.

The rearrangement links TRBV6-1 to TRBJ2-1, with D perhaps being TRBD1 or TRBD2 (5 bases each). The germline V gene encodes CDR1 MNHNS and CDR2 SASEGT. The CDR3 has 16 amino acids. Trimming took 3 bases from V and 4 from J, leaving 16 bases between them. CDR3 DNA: TGTGCCAGCAGTGACCCCGGGACCCCTGTTTACAATGAGCAGTTCTTC. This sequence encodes CASSDPGTPVYNEQFF.

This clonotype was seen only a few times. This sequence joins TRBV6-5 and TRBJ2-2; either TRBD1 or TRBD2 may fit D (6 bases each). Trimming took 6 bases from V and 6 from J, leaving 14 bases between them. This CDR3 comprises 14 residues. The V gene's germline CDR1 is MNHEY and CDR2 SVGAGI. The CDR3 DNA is TGTGCCAGCAGGCAAACAGGGACTGCCGGGGAGCTGTTTTTT. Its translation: CASRQTGTAGELFF.

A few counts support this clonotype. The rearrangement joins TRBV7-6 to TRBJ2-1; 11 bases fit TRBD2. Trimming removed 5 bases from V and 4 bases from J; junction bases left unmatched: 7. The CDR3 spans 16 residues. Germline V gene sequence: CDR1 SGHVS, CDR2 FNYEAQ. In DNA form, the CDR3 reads TGTGCCAGCAGCCCCCTTAGCGGGGGGGATTACAATGAGCAGTTCTTC. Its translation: CASSPLSGGDYNEQFF.

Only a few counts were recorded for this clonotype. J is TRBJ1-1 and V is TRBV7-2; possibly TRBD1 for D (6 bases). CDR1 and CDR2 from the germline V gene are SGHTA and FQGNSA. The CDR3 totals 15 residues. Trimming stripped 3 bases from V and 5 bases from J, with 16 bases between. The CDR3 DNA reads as TGTGCCAGCAGCTTCAACAGGGTGAGGGGGACTGAAGCTTTCTTT. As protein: CASSFNRVRGTEAFF.

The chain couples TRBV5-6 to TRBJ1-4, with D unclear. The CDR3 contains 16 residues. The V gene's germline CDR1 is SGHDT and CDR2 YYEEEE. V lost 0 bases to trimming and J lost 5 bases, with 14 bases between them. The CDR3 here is CASSLGLSSGNEKLFF. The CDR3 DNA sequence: TGTGCCAGCAGCTTGGGCCTGTCTTCGGGGAATGAAAAACTGTTTTTT.

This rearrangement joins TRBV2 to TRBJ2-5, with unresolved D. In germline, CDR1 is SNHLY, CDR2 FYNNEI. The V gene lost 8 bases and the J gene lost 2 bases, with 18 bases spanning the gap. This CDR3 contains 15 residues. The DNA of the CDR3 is TGTGCCAGCGTACCTGGGGATACCAGACAAGAGACCCAGTACTTC. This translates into CASVPGDTRQETQYF.

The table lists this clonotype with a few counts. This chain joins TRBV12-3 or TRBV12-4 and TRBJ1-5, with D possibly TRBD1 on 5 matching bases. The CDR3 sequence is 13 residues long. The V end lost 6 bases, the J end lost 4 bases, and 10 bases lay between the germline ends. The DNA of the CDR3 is TGTGCCAGCAGCAGGGCCCGTAATCAGCCCCAGCATTTT. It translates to CASSRARNQPQHF.

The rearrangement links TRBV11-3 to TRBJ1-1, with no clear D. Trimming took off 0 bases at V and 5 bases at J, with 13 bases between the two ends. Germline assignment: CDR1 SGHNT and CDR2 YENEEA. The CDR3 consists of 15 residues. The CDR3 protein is CASSLDGLTETEAFF. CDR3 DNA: TGTGCCAGCAGCTTAGACGGTTTAACGGAGACTGAAGCTTTCTTT.

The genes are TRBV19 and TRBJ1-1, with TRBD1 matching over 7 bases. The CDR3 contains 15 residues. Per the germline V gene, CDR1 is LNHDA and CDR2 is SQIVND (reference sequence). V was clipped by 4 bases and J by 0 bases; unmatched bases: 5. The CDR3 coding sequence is TGTGCCAGTAGTAGCCAGGGACAGATGAACACTGAAGCTTTCTTT. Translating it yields CASSSQGQMNTEAFF.

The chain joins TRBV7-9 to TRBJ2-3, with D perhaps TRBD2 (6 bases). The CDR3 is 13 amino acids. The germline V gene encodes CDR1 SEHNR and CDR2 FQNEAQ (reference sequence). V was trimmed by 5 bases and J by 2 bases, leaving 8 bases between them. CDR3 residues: CASSGGFTDTQYF. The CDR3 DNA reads TGTGCCAGCAGCGGGGGGTTCACAGATACGCAGTATTTT.

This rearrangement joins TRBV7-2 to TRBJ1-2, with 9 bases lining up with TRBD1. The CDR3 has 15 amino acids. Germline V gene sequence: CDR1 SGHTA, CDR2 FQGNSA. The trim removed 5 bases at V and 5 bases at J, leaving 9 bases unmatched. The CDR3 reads CASSQNRGRRYGYTF. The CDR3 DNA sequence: TGTGCCAGCAGCCAAAACAGGGGGCGCAGATATGGCTACACCTTC.

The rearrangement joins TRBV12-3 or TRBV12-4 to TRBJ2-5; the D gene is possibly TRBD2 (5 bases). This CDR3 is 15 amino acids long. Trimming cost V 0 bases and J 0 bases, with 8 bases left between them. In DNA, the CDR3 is TGTGCCAGCAGTTTAGCCCCGGGAAACCAAGAGACCCAGTACTTC. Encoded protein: CASSLAPGNQETQYF.

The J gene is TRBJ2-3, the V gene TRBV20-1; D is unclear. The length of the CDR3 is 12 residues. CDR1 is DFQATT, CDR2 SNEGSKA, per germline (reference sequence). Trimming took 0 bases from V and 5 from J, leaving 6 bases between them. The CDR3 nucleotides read TGCAGTGCTAGAGAGTCGGGAGATACGCAGTATTTT. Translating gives CSARESGDTQYF.

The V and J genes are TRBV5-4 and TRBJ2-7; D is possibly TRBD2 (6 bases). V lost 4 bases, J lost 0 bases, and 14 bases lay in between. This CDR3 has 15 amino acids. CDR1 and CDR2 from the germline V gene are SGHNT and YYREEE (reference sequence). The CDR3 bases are TGTGCCAGCAGCGGAGGGGCCAAGAGCTCCTACGAGCAGTACTTC. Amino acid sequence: CASSGGAKSSYEQYF.

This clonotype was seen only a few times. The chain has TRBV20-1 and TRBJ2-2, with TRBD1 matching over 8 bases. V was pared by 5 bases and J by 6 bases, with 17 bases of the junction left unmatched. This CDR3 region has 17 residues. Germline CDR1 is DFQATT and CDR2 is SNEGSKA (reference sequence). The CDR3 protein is CSAVSPGTGPTSGELFF. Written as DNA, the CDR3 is TGCAGTGCTGTTAGTCCCGGGACAGGCCCGACGTCCGGGGAGCTGTTTTTT.

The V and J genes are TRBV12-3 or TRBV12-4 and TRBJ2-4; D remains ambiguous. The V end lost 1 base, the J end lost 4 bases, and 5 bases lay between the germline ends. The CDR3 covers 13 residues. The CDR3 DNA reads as TGTGCCAGCAGTTTAGAGGGAAAAAACATTCAGTACTTC. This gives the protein CASSLEGKNIQYF.

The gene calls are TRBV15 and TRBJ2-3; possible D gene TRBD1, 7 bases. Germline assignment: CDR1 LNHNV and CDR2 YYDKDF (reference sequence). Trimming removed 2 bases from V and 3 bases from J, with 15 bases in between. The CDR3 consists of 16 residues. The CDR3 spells CATSRYRGGGTDTQYF. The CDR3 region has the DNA TGTGCCACCAGCAGATACAGGGGAGGCGGGACAGATACGCAGTATTTT.

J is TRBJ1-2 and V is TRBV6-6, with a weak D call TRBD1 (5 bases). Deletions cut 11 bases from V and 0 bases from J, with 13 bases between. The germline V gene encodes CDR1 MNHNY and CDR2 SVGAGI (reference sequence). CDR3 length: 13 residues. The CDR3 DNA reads TGTGCCTGTAGGGGAGGAGCTAACTATGGCTACACCTTC. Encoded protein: CACRGGANYGYTF.

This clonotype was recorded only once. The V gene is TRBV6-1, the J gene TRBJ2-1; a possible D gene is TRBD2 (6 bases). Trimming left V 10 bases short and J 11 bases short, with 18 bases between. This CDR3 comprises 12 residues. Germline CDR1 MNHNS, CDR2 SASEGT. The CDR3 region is CATRNAREKQFF. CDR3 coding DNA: TGTGCCACTCGCAACGCACGGGAGAAGCAGTTCTTC.

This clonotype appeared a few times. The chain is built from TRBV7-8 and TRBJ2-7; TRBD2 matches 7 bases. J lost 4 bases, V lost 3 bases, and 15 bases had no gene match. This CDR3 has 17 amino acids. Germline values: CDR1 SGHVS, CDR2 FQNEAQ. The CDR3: CASSLAPMASGGYEQYF. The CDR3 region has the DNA TGTGCCAGCAGCTTGGCCCCGATGGCTAGCGGAGGGTACGAGCAGTACTTC.

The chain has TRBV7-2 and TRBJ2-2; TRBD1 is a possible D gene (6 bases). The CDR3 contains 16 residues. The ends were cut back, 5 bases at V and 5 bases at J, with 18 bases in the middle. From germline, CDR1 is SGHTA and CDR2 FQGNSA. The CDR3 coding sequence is TGTGCCAGCAGCCCATTGACAGGTTTTCTTACCGGGGAGCTGTTTTTT. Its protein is CASSPLTGFLTGELFF.

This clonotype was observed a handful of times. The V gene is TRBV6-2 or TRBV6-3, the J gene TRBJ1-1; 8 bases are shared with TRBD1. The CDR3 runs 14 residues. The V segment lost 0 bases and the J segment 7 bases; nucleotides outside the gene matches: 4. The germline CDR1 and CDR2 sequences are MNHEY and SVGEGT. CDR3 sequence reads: CASSYSRGLGEAFF. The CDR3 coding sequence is TGTGCCAGCAGTTACTCCAGGGGGCTCGGTGAAGCTTTCTTT.